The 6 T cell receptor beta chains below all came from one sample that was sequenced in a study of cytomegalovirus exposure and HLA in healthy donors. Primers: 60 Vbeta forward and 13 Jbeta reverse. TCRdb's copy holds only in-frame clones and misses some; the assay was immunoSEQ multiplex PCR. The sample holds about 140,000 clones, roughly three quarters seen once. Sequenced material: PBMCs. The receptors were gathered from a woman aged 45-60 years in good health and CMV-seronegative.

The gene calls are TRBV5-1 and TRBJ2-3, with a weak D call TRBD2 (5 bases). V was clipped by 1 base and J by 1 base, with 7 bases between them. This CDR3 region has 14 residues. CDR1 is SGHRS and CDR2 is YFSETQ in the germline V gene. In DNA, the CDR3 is TGCGCCAGCAGCTTGTGGGGAGGCACAGATACGCAGTATTTT. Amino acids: CASSLWGGTDTQYF.

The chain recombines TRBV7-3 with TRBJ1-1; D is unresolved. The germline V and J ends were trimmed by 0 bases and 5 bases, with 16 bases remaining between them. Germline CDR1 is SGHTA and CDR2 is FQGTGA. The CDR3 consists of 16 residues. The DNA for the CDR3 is TGTGCCAGCAGCTTAACGGGAGGCAGCCGACGGACTGAAGCTTTCTTT. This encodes CASSLTGGSRRTEAFF.

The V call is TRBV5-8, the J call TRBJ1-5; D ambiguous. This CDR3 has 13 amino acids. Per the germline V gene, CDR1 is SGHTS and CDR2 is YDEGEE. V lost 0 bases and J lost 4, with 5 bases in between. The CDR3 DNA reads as TGTGCCAGCAGCTTGGGGAGGAATCAGCCCCAGCATTTT. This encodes CASSLGRNQPQHF.

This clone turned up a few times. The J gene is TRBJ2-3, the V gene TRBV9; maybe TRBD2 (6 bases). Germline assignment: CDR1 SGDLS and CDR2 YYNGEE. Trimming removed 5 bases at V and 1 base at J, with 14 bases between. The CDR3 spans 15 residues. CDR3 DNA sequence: TGTGCCAGCAGTCCCGCGGGCGGGGGCACAGATACGCAGTATTTT. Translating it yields CASSPAGGGTDTQYF.

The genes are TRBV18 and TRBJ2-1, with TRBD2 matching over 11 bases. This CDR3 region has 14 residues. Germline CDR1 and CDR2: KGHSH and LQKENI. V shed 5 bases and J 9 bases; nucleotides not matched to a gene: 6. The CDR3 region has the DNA TGTGCCAGCTCAACCGGACTAGCGGGCCTTGAGCAGTTCTTC. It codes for CASSTGLAGLEQFF.

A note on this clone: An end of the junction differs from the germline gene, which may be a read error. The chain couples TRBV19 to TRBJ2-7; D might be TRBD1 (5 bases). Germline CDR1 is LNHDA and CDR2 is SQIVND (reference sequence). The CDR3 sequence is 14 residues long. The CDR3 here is CASSITGYSSEQYF. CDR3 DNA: TGTGCCAGTAGTATTACAGGTTACTCCTCCGAGCAGTACTTC.